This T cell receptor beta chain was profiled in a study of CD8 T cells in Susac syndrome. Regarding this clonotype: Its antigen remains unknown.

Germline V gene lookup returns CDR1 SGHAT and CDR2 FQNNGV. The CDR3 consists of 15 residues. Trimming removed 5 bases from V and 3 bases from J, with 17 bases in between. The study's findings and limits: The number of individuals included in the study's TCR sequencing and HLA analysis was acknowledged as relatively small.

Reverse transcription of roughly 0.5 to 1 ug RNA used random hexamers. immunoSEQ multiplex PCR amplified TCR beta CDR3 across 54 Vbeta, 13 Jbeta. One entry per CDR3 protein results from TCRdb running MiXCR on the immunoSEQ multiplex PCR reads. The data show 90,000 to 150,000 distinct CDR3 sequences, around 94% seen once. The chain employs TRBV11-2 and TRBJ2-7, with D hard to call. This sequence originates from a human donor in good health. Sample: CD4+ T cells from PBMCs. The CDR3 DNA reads TGTGCCAGCAGCCCCCCGGGCCGGCTCTTCTACGAGCAGTACTTC. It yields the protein CASSPPGRLFYEQYF.